Each of the 15 T cell receptor beta chains below was sequenced from the same sample in a study of T cells in Graves' hyperthyroidism and ophthalmopathy (dated by TCRdb to between 2018 and 2020). Libraries were constructed by multiplex PCR. Data came from an Illumina HiSeq 2000. The TCR beta CDR3 regions were amplified from RNA transcripts. For the first round of RT-PCR on the TCR CDR3, the HTBI primer set was used together with the Qiagen OneStep RT-PCR kit. The public reads were reprocessed in TCRdb via fastp at Q25 and MiXCR, keeping in-frame beta chains. Rows with one shared CDR3 protein collapse into an entry with the most common genes and DNA. This sample comprises fewer than 600,000 distinct CDR3 sequences, approximately 15% of them detected only once. Clones ranked in the top ten supply under 20% of the sample. Sequencing was performed on blood. The source of these receptors is a woman between 18 and 30 years old with Graves' hyperthyroidism.

This clonotype came up many times. This chain uses TRBV6-1 with TRBJ2-7, with 7 positions matching TRBD1. V shed 4 bases, J shed 6 bases, and the junction held 6 bases outside the gene matches. The V gene's germline CDR1 is MNHNS and CDR2 SASEGT. The CDR3 totals 13 residues. DNA of the CDR3: TGTGCCAGCAGTGGCCGGACAGGCGTCGAGCAGTACGTC. This sequence encodes CASSGRTGVEQYV.

Ten or more counts support this clonotype. The chain carries TRBV20-1 and TRBJ1-4; maybe TRBD1 (5 bases). The germline V gene encodes CDR1 DFQATT and CDR2 SNEGSKA (reference sequence). The CDR3 sequence is 15 residues long. Between the trimmed V and J ends, which lost 1 base and 5 bases, there was a span of 14 bases. The CDR3 spells CSARGRAPANEKLFF. In DNA, the CDR3 is TGCAGTGCTAGAGGCAGGGCCCCAGCGAATGAAAAACTGTTTTTT.

This clonotype was counted at least ten times. The chain has TRBV28 and TRBJ1-5; D unresolved. The length of the CDR3 is 14 residues. The V gene lost 9 bases and the J gene lost 1 base, with 13 bases spanning the gap. Germline CDR1 and CDR2: MDHEN and SYDVKM. Written as DNA, the CDR3 is TGTGCCAGTCAAGCGGGAGGAAGCAATCAGCCCCAGCATTTT. This gives the protein CASQAGGSNQPQHF.

This clonotype came up many times. The chain recombines TRBV7-3 with TRBJ1-3; D possibly corresponds to TRBD1 (5 bases). CDR1 SGHTA and CDR2 FQGTGA come from the germline V gene. V dropped 2 bases and J dropped 7 bases, with 15 bases sitting between them. The CDR3 runs to 15 residues. The CDR3 coding sequence is TGTGCCAGCAGCTTATCGGGGACGGCGGGGAACACCATATATTTT. This translates into CASSLSGTAGNTIYF.

This clonotype was detected only a few times. The CDR3 sequence is CATSDSGTTPGYTF. In DNA form, the CDR3 reads TGTGCCACCAGTGATTCCGGGACCACCCCCGGCTACACCTTC. The chain has TRBV24-1 and TRBJ1-2; a weak D match, TRBD1 (5 bases). Per the germline V gene, CDR1 is KGHDR and CDR2 is SFDVKD. V lost 2 bases to trimming and J lost 8 bases, with 14 bases between them. There are 14 residues in the CDR3.

This clonotype appeared many times. The chain has TRBV7-2 and TRBJ2-1; D is undetermined. V lost 3 bases and J 0 bases, leaving 9 bases between the germline ends. Germline CDR1 is SGHTA and CDR2 is FQGNSA. The CDR3 sequence is 15 residues long. CDR3 DNA: TGTGCCAGCAGCTTTACGGCGAGCTCCTACAATGAGCAGTTCTTC. This sequence encodes CASSFTASSYNEQFF. Full variable domain (outside the CDR3, taken from reference TRBV7-2 and TRBJ2-1): GAGVSQSPSNKVTEKGKDVELRCDPISGHTALYWYRQSLGQGLEFLIYFQGNSAPDKSGLPSDRFSAERTGGSVSTLTIQRTQQEDSAVYLCASSFTASSYNEQFFGPGTRLTVL.

In this sample, this clonotype turned up a few times. The chain joins TRBV19 to TRBJ2-6, with unresolved D. Germline CDR1 reads LNHDA; CDR2 reads SQIVND (reference sequence). The CDR3 is 15 residues long. V was clipped by 7 bases and J by 2 bases, with 12 bases between them. The CDR3 here is CASTPEWPGANVLTF. The CDR3 region has the DNA TGTGCCAGTACTCCGGAATGGCCTGGGGCCAACGTCCTGACTTTC.

This clonotype was counted at least ten times. The rearrangement joins TRBV19 to TRBJ2-3; D possibly corresponds to TRBD1 (6 bases). Germline V lookup: CDR1 LNHDA, CDR2 SQIVND (reference sequence). The CDR3 is made up of 18 amino acids. V shed 5 bases and J shed 2 bases, with 23 bases lying between them. The CDR3 DNA reads as TGTGCCAGTAGTGAACCACTCCCCGGACAGTCAGTCACAGATACGCAGTATTTT. Encoded protein: CASSEPLPGQSVTDTQYF.

The chain recombines TRBV11-3 with TRBJ2-1, with D perhaps assigned TRBD1 or TRBD2 (5 bases each). Trimming stripped 5 bases from V and 9 bases from J, with 17 bases between. The germline gives CDR1 SGHNT, CDR2 YENEEA. The CDR3 spans 14 residues. DNA for the CDR3: TGTGCCAGCAGCCAGAGGGGCGAGGCGACTGAGCAGTTCTTC. Translated: CASSQRGEATEQFF.

This clonotype was observed at least ten times. The rearrangement links TRBV12-5 to TRBJ2-1; D uncertain. With 0 bases removed from V and 5 bases from J, the gap between germline ends came to 17 bases. The germline gives CDR1 LGHNT, CDR2 FRNRAP. The CDR3 covers 17 residues. The CDR3: CASGLVPSGRADNEQFF. The CDR3 coding sequence is TGTGCTAGTGGTTTGGTACCCTCCGGACGGGCCGACAATGAGCAGTTCTTC.

A single count supports this clonotype. A read error may be the cause here, since a much bigger clone is one base away. The genes are TRBV27 and TRBJ2-2; D perhaps matches TRBD1 (6 bases). CDR1 is MNHEY, CDR2 SMNVEV, per germline (reference sequence). V gave up 10 bases and J gave up 0 bases, with 15 bases separating them. This CDR3 comprises 15 residues. The CDR3 sequence: CANKSGQSNTGELFF. CDR3 nucleotides: TGTGCCAACAAGTCCGGACAGTCGAACACCGGGGAGCTGTTTTTT.

V is TRBV14 and J is TRBJ1-1; 7 nucleotides line up with TRBD1. Germline CDR1 reads SGHDN; CDR2 reads FVKESK. The CDR3 extends over 13 amino acids. With V trimmed by 0 bases and J by 6 bases, 1 base remained unmatched. CDR3 in amino acids: CASSQEGQPEAFF. The CDR3 nucleotides read TGTGCCAGCAGCCAAGAGGGACAGCCTGAAGCTTTCTTT. The variable domain in full, completed from reference TRBV14 and TRBJ1-1, reads EAGVTQFPSHSVIEKGQTVTLRCDPISGHDNLYWYRRVMGKEIKFLLHFVKESKQDESGMPNNRFLAERTGGTYSTLKVQPAELEDSGVYFCASSQEGQPEAFFGQGTRLTVV.

This clonotype has ten or more counts. The gene calls are TRBV19 and TRBJ1-5, with D possibly being TRBD1 (6 bases). The CDR3 sequence is 15 residues long. V dropped 0 bases and J dropped 11 bases, with 17 bases sitting between them. From germline, CDR1 is LNHDA and CDR2 SQIVND (reference sequence). The CDR3 sequence: CASSIDPTGWGAQHF. The DNA of the CDR3 is TGTGCCAGTAGTATAGATCCTACAGGGTGGGGGGCCCAGCATTTT.

This clonotype was detected ten times or more. The CDR3 nucleotides read TGTGCCAGCAGGACCCTTTTGGACACCATATATTTT. Translation gives CASRTLLDTIYF. This rearrangement joins TRBV6-1 to TRBJ1-3; D remains ambiguous. V shed 6 bases and J shed 8 bases, with 11 bases lying between them. The CDR3 covers 12 residues. CDR1 is MNHNS and CDR2 is SASEGT in the germline V gene.

This clonotype was counted between two and nine times. The CDR3 DNA sequence: TGTGCCATCAGGGACAGTAGTAGCAATCAGCCCCAGCATTTT. This gives the protein CAIRDSSSNQPQHF. The J gene is TRBJ1-5, the V gene TRBV10-3; possibly TRBD1 for D (6 bases). Per the germline V gene, CDR1 is ENHRY and CDR2 is SYGVKD. Trimming cost V 6 bases and J 0 bases, with 9 bases left between them. This CDR3 has 14 amino acids.